The 7 T cell receptor beta chains below were found in one sample sequenced in a study of cytomegalovirus exposure and HLA in healthy donors. 13 Jbeta primers and 60 Vbeta primers were used for the PCR. The protocol was immunoSEQ multiplex PCR, while the TCRdb copy is restricted to in-frame clones and leaves out a portion. The profile shows about 150,000 clones, over 80% of them singletons. Sequenced sample: PBMCs. These receptors all come from a woman younger than 45 in good health and CMV-seronegative.

The V gene is TRBV15, the J gene TRBJ1-3; D possibly corresponds to TRBD1 (6 bases). The germline V and J ends were trimmed by 0 bases and 2 bases, with 8 bases remaining between them. The length of the CDR3 is 15 residues. Germline values: CDR1 LNHNV, CDR2 YYDKDF (reference sequence). Here the CDR3 reads CATSRDPGAGNTIYF. In DNA, the CDR3 is TGTGCCACCAGCAGAGATCCAGGGGCTGGAAACACCATATATTTT.

This sequence joins TRBV7-9 and TRBJ2-7; D is possibly TRBD2 (6 bases). Per the germline V gene, CDR1 is SEHNR and CDR2 is FQNEAQ (reference sequence). The V and J ends lost 2 bases and 4 bases respectively, with 18 bases between them. The length of the CDR3 is 16 residues. The chain's CDR3 is CASSLRRRGGAYEQYF. For the CDR3, the DNA is TGTGCCAGCAGCTTAAGGCGGCGGGGCGGGGCGTACGAGCAGTACTTC.

This chain links TRBV7-6 with TRBJ2-2; weak D call: TRBD2 (6 bases). CDR1 SGHVS and CDR2 FNYEAQ come from the germline V gene. The germline V and J ends were trimmed by 7 bases and 6 bases, with 15 bases remaining between them. The CDR3 is 14 amino acids. The CDR3 region has the DNA TGTGCCAGCACCGCAGTAGGGGAGGCCGGGGAGCTGTTTTTT. Residues: CASTAVGEAGELFF.

This clone was seen a handful of times. The DNA for the CDR3 is TGTGCCAGCAGCTCGAAGGGGAATCAGAACACTGAAGCTTTCTTT. Translating it yields CASSSKGNQNTEAFF. The gene calls are TRBV5-4 and TRBJ1-1; D may be TRBD1 (5 bases). CDR1 and CDR2 from the germline V gene are SGHNT and YYREEE (reference sequence). V gave up 3 bases and J gave up 1 base, with 13 bases separating them. The CDR3 has 15 amino acids.

The chain links TRBV29-1 to TRBJ1-2, with 8 bases fitting TRBD1. This CDR3 comprises 13 residues. The trim removed 6 bases at V and 0 bases at J, leaving 3 bases unmatched. CDR1 and CDR2 (germline): SQVTM, ANQGSEA. CDR3 bases: TGCAGCGTGGGGACAGGAGCTAACTATGGCTACACCTTC. Its translation: CSVGTGANYGYTF.

This chain joins TRBV5-4 and TRBJ1-1; 9 nucleotides line up with TRBD1. The CDR3 extends over 14 amino acids. Germline CDR1 is SGHNT and CDR2 is YYREEE (reference sequence). The V and J ends lost 3 bases and 7 bases, in that order; junction bases with no gene match: 7. The CDR3 DNA reads TGTGCCAGCAGCTCCGGACAGGGGTTCATTGAAGCTTTCTTT. Its protein is CASSSGQGFIEAFF. The full variable domain, with the rest looked up from reference TRBV5-4 and TRBJ1-1, is ETGVTQSPTHLIKTRGQQVTLRCSSQSGHNTVSWYQQALGQGPQFIFQYYREEENGRGNFPPRFSGLQFPNYSSELNVNALELDDSALYLCASSSGQGFIEAFFGQGTRLTVV.

This chain uses TRBV7-6 with TRBJ1-4; D unresolved. The CDR3 has 16 residues. CDR1 SGHVS and CDR2 FNYEAQ come from the germline V gene. Trimming took off 3 bases at V and 2 bases at J, with 13 bases between the two ends. The CDR3 DNA follows: TGTGCCAGCAGCTTGGGCCCACCGGCCACTAATGAAAAACTGTTTTTT. Residues: CASSLGPPATNEKLFF.